This T cell receptor (beta chain) was sequenced in a study of blood T cell repertoires in COVID-19. On the study more broadly: From the United States, Italy and Spain came samples of acute and convalescent COVID-19. The analysed material was cDNA or gDNA that came from T cells, B-cell-depleted T cells, or PBMCs.

Authors' methods: Using reference gene primer amplification, nucleated cell counts were estimated. TCRdb's table, derived via immunoSEQ multiplex PCR, lists solely in-frame clones and lacks some. V and J calls plus clone size are reproduced from that table; the DNA served to infer D and trimming. The sample includes about 370,000 clones, roughly 90% of them seen just once. This CDR3 is 13 amino acids long. Germline assignment: CDR1 SGHVS and CDR2 FNYEAQ. V was pared by 5 bases and J by 4 bases, with 1 base of the junction left unmatched. This sequence originates from a woman aged 25 to 39 with COVID-19, enrolled during active disease. The sample taken for sequencing was peripheral blood. The chain is built from TRBV7-6 and TRBJ2-7, with TRBD2 identical over 11 bases. The CDR3 is CASSRTSGYEQYV. The DNA for the CDR3 is TGTGCCAGCAGCCGGACTAGCGGGTACGAGCAGTACGTC.